This TCR beta chain stems from a study of blood T cell repertoires in COVID-19. Study background: Sites across the United States, Italy and Spain contributed samples from acute and convalescent COVID-19.

Data came from immunoSEQ multiplex PCR; TCRdb stores just in-frame clones and leaves some out. The sample has 100,000 to 150,000 clones, 85% to 90% seen once; the top ten hold approximately 7.9%. The CDR3 has 18 residues. CDR1 is ENHRY and CDR2 is SYGVKD in the germline V gene. V shed 4 bases and J 1 base; nucleotides not matched to a gene: 11. The sample was peripheral blood. The clonotype was recovered from a man aged 65 to 85 who had recovered from COVID-19. The chain recombines TRBV10-3 with TRBJ2-3; 10 bases fit TRBD2. The CDR3 region is CAISGSGRAISRTDTQYF. CDR3 DNA: TGTGCCATCAGTGGAAGCGGGAGGGCCATTTCTCGCACAGATACGCAGTATTTT.